Listed below are T cell receptor beta chains from one sample, sequenced in a study of blood T cell repertoires in COVID-19. Generated by immunoSEQ multiplex PCR, the TCRdb table keeps only in-frame clones and is missing some. The sample has about 230,000 clones; about 91% are singletons. Sequenced input: PBMCs or T cells enriched from blood (not recorded which). The receptors were gathered from a woman between 35 and 50 years old with acute COVID-19. Each CDR3 is given with its conserved first and last residue. The D gene is left open where the match is weak. Only part of the rows carry a size: once, few, many, or a class if the clone is expanded.

D	V	size	J	DNA	CDR3
TRBD1	TRBV5-1	-	TRBJ1-4	TGCGCCAGCAGGGCCGGGACAGGGGGTGAAAAACTGTTTTTT	CASRAGTGGEKLFF
TRBD2	TRBV19	-	TRBJ2-5	TGTGCCAGTATAAGTTTTGCGGGAGGACGGGAGACCCAGTACTTC	CASISFAGGRETQYF
-	TRBV7-2	-	TRBJ2-1	TGTGCCAGCAGCTTAGGTTTCGTCGATGAGCAGTTCTTC	CASSLGFVDEQFF
-	TRBV5-5	-	TRBJ2-7	TGTGCCAGCAGAGCAAGCGACGAGCAGTACTTC	CASRASDEQYF
-	TRBV27	-	TRBJ1-6	TGTGCCAGCAGGCCAGGGAATTCACCCCTCCACTTT	CASRPGNSPLHF
TRBD1	TRBV7-9	-	TRBJ2-3	TGTGCCAGCAGCTTCGGGCAGGGGGCCACAGATACGCAGTATTTT	CASSFGQGATDTQYF
TRBD1	TRBV5-6	-	TRBJ1-3	TGTGCCAGCAGTAGACAGGGAGGAGGTTTTGGAAACACCATATATTTT	CASSRQGGGFGNTIYF
-	TRBV28	few	TRBJ1-3	TGTGCCAGCAGTTTGGGGGGTCGGGGCCGGTCCTCTGGAAACACCATATATTTT	CASSLGGRGRSSGNTIYF
TRBD1	TRBV5-6	-	TRBJ1-6	TGTGCCAGCAGCCAGAGAGGGACAGGGGCCCATAATTCACCCCTCCACTTT	CASSQRGTGAHNSPLHF
TRBD1	TRBV18	-	TRBJ1-1	TGTGCCAGCTCACCTGGGTTACAGGGGTCGAACACTGAAGCTTTCTTT	CASSPGLQGSNTEAFF
-	TRBV7-2	many	TRBJ1-1	TGTGCCAGCAACTTTGGCGGAGGGGCTGAAGCTTTCTTT	CASNFGGGAEAFF
-	TRBV9	-	TRBJ2-4	TGTGCCAGCAGCGTAATGGCAGGGCAAAACATTCAGTACTTC	CASSVMAGQNIQYF
-	TRBV10-3	-	TRBJ1-1	TGTGCCATCAGTGTTACCTCCAGGAACACTGAAGCTTTCTTT	CAISVTSRNTEAFF
-	TRBV19	-	TRBJ1-5	TGTGCCAGTAGTATAGAATGGGCAGATAATCAGCCCCAGCATTTT	CASSIEWADNQPQHF
-	TRBV4-2	few	TRBJ1-2	TGTGCCAGCAGCCCCCACCCGACAGGAACCACGGGCTACACCTTC	CASSPHPTGTTGYTF
-	TRBV11-2	-	TRBJ2-7	TGTGCCAGCAGCTTAGTACAGGGCACCCTCTCCTACGAGCAGTACTTC	CASSLVQGTLSYEQYF
-	TRBV5-6	-	TRBJ2-3	TGTGCCAGCAGCTCCTCCGGAGACAGCACAGATACGCAGTATTTT	CASSSSGDSTDTQYF
-	TRBV11-2	-	TRBJ1-3	TGTGCCAGCAGCTTAGTAAAGCCTGGAAACACCATATATTTT	CASSLVKPGNTIYF
-	TRBV10-1	few	TRBJ2-2	TGCGCCAGCAGGTCCGGGGGTGGCGGGGAGCTGTTTTTT	CASRSGGGGELFF
-	TRBV27	-	TRBJ1-2	TGTGCCAGCAGTTCAGGGGACTATGGCTACACCTTC	CASSSGDYGYTF
-	TRBV6-5	-	TRBJ2-6	TGTGCCAGCAGTTATGGCAGGGCTGGGGCCAACGTCCTGACTTTC	CASSYGRAGANVLTF
-	TRBV5-3	-	TRBJ1-5	TGTGCCAGAAGCCTCTTGAGCCGGGTCTATAGCAATCAGCCCCAGCATTTT	CARSLLSRVYSNQPQHF
-	TRBV7-2	once	TRBJ1-5	TGTGCCAGCAGCTTACAGGAAAATCAGCCCCAGCATTTT	CASSLQENQPQHF
-	TRBV5-1	-	TRBJ2-1	TGCGCCAGCGAGGGTAGGAATGAGCAGTTCTTC	CASEGRNEQFF
-	TRBV7-8	medium-sized	TRBJ1-6	TGTGCCAGCAGGGCGGCGGGGGATAATTCACCCCTCCACTTT	CASRAAGDNSPLHF
TRBD1	TRBV5-6	-	TRBJ1-4	TGTGCCAGCACCTACATGAAAAGGGGGCCGGAAAAACTGTTTTTT	CASTYMKRGPEKLFF
TRBD1	TRBV15	-	TRBJ1-2	TGTGCCACCAGCTTAGGGACAGGGAGCCTAGGCTATGGCTACACCTTC	CATSLGTGSLGYGYTF
TRBD1	TRBV11-2	-	TRBJ1-6	TGTGCCAGCAGCTACAGGGGTAATAATTCACCCCTCCACTTT	CASSYRGNNSPLHF
TRBD2	TRBV7-2	-	TRBJ2-3	TGTGCCAGCAGCCGGACTAGCGGGAGTCGCACGGATACGCAGTATTTT	CASSRTSGSRTDTQYF
-	TRBV19	-	TRBJ2-2	TGTGCCAGTAGTGTTTTTACAGGTCAATCGAACACCGGGGAGCTGTTTTTT	CASSVFTGQSNTGELFF
-	TRBV5-6	-	TRBJ1-1	TGTGCCAGCACCCCCGGCGGGGGTAGCACTGAAGCTTTCTTT	CASTPGGGSTEAFF